This T cell receptor beta chain was sequenced for a study of T cells after posttransplantation cyclophosphamide. The length of the CDR3 is 13 residues. Germline lookup yields CDR1 SGHAT and CDR2 FQDESV (reference sequence). V was cut by 0 bases and J by 5 bases, with 7 bases left in between. TCRdb's copy holds only in-frame clones and misses some; the assay was immunoSEQ multiplex PCR. The data hold some 7,000 clones, with approximately 84% observed a single time. The clonotype originates from a woman in her 50s in good health and a related stem cell transplant donor. The chain links TRBV11-1 to TRBJ1-1; no definite D call. The specimen was memory CD4+ T cells sorted from blood. CDR3 sequence: CASSLARDTEAFF. The CDR3 nucleotides read TGTGCCAGCAGCTTAGCGCGGGATACTGAAGCTTTCTTT.